This T cell receptor beta chain was sequenced in a study of early T cells in non-severe SARS-CoV-2 infection. A single record per CDR3 protein comes from TCRdb applying MiXCR to the 5' RACE reads. The sample shows under 95,000 distinct CDR3 sequences, about an eighth of them seen only once. The receptor comes from an adult who was a healthcare worker with PCR-confirmed SARS-CoV-2 infection or an uninfected control (not recorded which). Material: whole blood.

DNA for the CDR3: TGTGCCAGCAGTTTAGGGTCCAGCGGGAGGACCAGGCGCTTCGGTGAGCAGTTCTTC. Protein: CASSLGSSGRTRRFGEQFF. This sequence joins TRBV28 and TRBJ2-1; 9 positions match TRBD2. Germline-derived CDR1 and CDR2 are MDHEN and SYDVKM. CDR3 length: 19 amino acids. With V trimmed by 2 bases and J by 9 bases, 20 bases remained unmatched.